A selection of T cell receptor beta chains follows, all from one sample in a study of blood T cell repertoires in COVID-19. Profiling relied on immunoSEQ multiplex PCR, and the TCRdb table lists in-frame clones only, not all of them. The sample gives under 500,000 clones, around 87% of which show up once; roughly 1.1% is in the top ten. Source material: PBMCs or T cells enriched from blood (not recorded which). The receptors here all came from a man in his thirties or forties who had recovered from COVID-19. CDR3s include the opening cysteine and the closing phenylalanine or tryptophan. The order of the fields is D gene, J gene, V gene, clone size, CDR3 protein, CDR3 DNA. A D gene is named only where the DNA matches it firmly. Not every row has a clone size; where given, it reads once, few, many or a size class.

TRBD2 TRBJ2-1 TRBV27 NA CASSNILAGGYNEQFF TGTGCCAGCAGCAATATACTAGCGGGAGGCTACAATGAGCAGTTCTTC
NA TRBJ1-1 TRBV6-5 once CASSYVRGFMNTEAFF TGTGCCAGCAGTTACGTCAGGGGCTTTATGAACACTGAAGCTTTCTTT
TRBD1 TRBJ1-2 TRBV28 few CASSLGTGDYGYTF TGTGCCAGCAGTTTGGGGACAGGAGACTATGGCTACACCTTC
TRBD1 TRBJ1-2 TRBV10-3 NA CAISESIVTGALANYGYTF TGTGCCATCAGTGAGTCGATTGTGACAGGGGCGTTAGCTAACTATGGCTACACCTTC
NA TRBJ2-5 TRBV19 NA CASASNEETQYF TGTGCCAGTGCCAGTAATGAAGAGACCCAGTACTTC
TRBD1 TRBJ2-6 TRBV2 NA CASRGDREWANVLTF TGTGCCAGCAGGGGAGACAGGGAGTGGGCCAACGTCCTGACTTTC
TRBD1 TRBJ2-7 TRBV2 NA CASGPPGQGTYEQYF TGTGCCAGTGGACCACCGGGACAGGGAACCTACGAGCAGTACTTC
NA TRBJ1-2 TRBV5-8 NA CASSVRGDLAGYTF TGTGCCAGCAGCGTCCGCGGGGACCTAGCTGGCTACACCTTC
TRBD1 TRBJ2-1 TRBV27 NA CASSPDRGTSSYNEQFF TGTGCCAGCAGTCCTGACAGGGGAACGAGCTCCTACAATGAGCAGTTCTTC
TRBD2 TRBJ2-3 TRBV10-3 NA CAISVGTSGTDTQYF TGTGCCATCAGTGTTGGGACTAGTGGGACAGATACGCAGTATTTT
NA TRBJ1-6 TRBV6-5 once CASRMANSPLHF TGTGCCAGCAGGATGGCCAACTCACCCCTCCACTTT
TRBD2 TRBJ2-3 TRBV19 NA CASSIQVGTSGTDTQYF TGTGCCAGTAGTATTCAAGTAGGGACTAGCGGCACAGATACGCAGTATTTT
TRBD1 TRBJ1-2 TRBV7-2 NA CASSSSAAGGAYGYTF TGTGCCAGCAGCTCCTCCGCCGCAGGGGGCGCCTATGGCTACACCTTC
NA TRBJ1-1 TRBV6-5 NA CASSYSDTRDTEAFF TGTGCCAGCAGTTACTCCGACACGAGGGACACTGAAGCTTTCTTT
TRBD1 TRBJ1-6 TRBV28 NA CASSFLNRGRSPLHF TGTGCCAGCAGTTTTCTCAACAGGGGACGATCACCCCTCCACTTT
NA TRBJ1-2 TRBV28 NA CALGAGYGYTF TGTGCCCTGGGGGCAGGCTATGGCTACACCTTC
TRBD2 TRBJ2-5 TRBV5-4 NA CASSHGLAGVSETQYF TGTGCCAGCAGCCACGGACTAGCGGGAGTTTCAGAGACCCAGTACTTC